Presented here are 14 T cell receptor beta chains from one specimen sequenced in a study of T cells in narcolepsy. Produced via immunoSEQ multiplex PCR; TCRdb's table is partial and in-frame only. The sample yields roughly 35,000 clones, approximately 86% seen once. The sample taken for sequencing was CD45RA- memory CD4+ T cells from PBMCs. The source is a human donor with narcolepsy.

The chain recombines TRBV19 with TRBJ2-4, with 9 bases identical to TRBD2. Germline CDR1 and CDR2: LNHDA and SQIVND (reference sequence). The ends lost 3 bases at V and 5 bases at J; junction bases unmatched: 2. CDR3 length: 14 residues. The CDR3 DNA reads TGTGCCAGTAGTATGATAGCGGGGGAAAACATTCAGTACTTC. Translated: CASSMIAGENIQYF.

The chain uses TRBV2 and TRBJ1-3, with 7 bases lining up with TRBD1. With 6 bases clipped from V and 5 bases from J, the junction kept 13 bases outside the gene matches. The germline V gene encodes CDR1 SNHLY and CDR2 FYNNEI. The CDR3 covers 16 residues. CDR3 protein: CASRGGQSGLRNTIYF. DNA of the CDR3: TGTGCCAGCAGAGGGGGACAGTCTGGACTCCGAAACACCATATATTTT.

The chain recombines TRBV2 with TRBJ2-3; D uncertain. The germline V and J ends were trimmed by 6 bases and 4 bases, with 17 bases remaining between them. Germline V gives CDR1 SNHLY, CDR2 FYNNEI. The CDR3 is 15 residues long. As DNA, the CDR3 is TGTGCCAGCAGGACTTATGCGGTTGGGGCAGATACGCAGTATTTT. Amino acids: CASRTYAVGADTQYF.

The rearrangement links TRBV6-5 to TRBJ2-7; D perhaps matches TRBD1 (6 bases). The germline CDR1 and CDR2 sequences are MNHEY and SVGAGI. V dropped 6 bases and J dropped 1 base, with 16 bases sitting between them. The CDR3 is 15 residues long. CDR3 sequence reads: CASSRTGTASYEQYF. CDR3 in DNA: TGTGCCAGCAGCAGAACAGGGACGGCTTCCTACGAGCAGTACTTC.

The chain joins TRBV19 to TRBJ2-3, with 12 nucleotides matching TRBD2. The CDR3 runs 16 residues. CDR1 and CDR2 (germline): LNHDA, SQIVND (reference sequence). Trimming took 5 bases from V and 10 from J; bases not matched to a gene: 13. The CDR3 nucleotides are TGTGCCAGTAGTTCGCCACCCTCTAGCGGGGGGGCCCCGCAGTATTTT. As protein: CASSSPPSSGGAPQYF. Full variable domain (rest looked up from reference TRBV19 and TRBJ2-3): DGGITQSPKYLFRKEGQNVTLSCEQNLNHDAMYWYRQDPGQGLRLIYYSQIVNDFQKGDIAEGYSVSREKKESFPLTVTSAQKNPTAFYLCASSSPPSSGGAPQYFGPGTRLTVL.

This clone was seen only once. The chain has TRBV6-6 and TRBJ2-7; 11 bases map to TRBD1. This CDR3 spans 15 amino acids. V lost 0 bases, J lost 3 bases, and 1 base stayed unmatched. In germline, CDR1 is MNHNY, CDR2 SVGAGI (reference sequence). Written as DNA, the CDR3 is TGTGCCAGCAGTTACTCGGGACAGGGGGACTACGAGCAGTACTTC. Amino acid sequence: CASSYSGQGDYEQYF.

J is TRBJ1-2 and V is TRBV4-1; no reliable D call. The CDR3 totals 16 residues. Per germline, CDR1 MGHRA and CDR2 YSYEKL. Trimming shortened V by 4 bases and J by 2 bases, and 17 bases separated the two germline ends. CDR3 residues: CASSLDTSTLNYGYTF. CDR3 nucleotides: TGCGCCAGCAGCCTAGATACATCGACCCTCAACTATGGCTACACCTTC.

CDR3 amino acids: CASSHWGESQETQYF. In nucleotides, the CDR3 is TGCGCCAGCAGCCATTGGGGGGAATCCCAAGAGACCCAGTACTTC. This chain uses TRBV4-1 with TRBJ2-5; TRBD2 is a possible D gene (6 bases). Germline lookup yields CDR1 MGHRA and CDR2 YSYEKL. The V and J ends lost 3 bases and 1 base respectively, with 12 bases between them. The CDR3 covers 15 residues.

The V call is TRBV5-1, the J call TRBJ1-2; TRBD1 agrees at 8 bases. The CDR3 loop spans 13 amino acids. With V trimmed by 4 bases and J by 3 bases, 2 bases remained unmatched. Germline V lookup: CDR1 SGHRS, CDR2 YFSETQ. The CDR3 loop is CASSKTGDYGYTF. The DNA for the CDR3 is TGCGCCAGCAGCAAGACAGGGGACTATGGCTACACCTTC. The entire variable domain, with the rest obtained from reference TRBV5-1 and TRBJ1-2, is as follows: KAGVTQTPRYLIKTRGQQVTLSCSPISGHRSVSWYQQTPGQGLQFLFEYFSETQRNKGNFPGRFSGRQFSNSRSEMNVSTLELGDSALYLCASSKTGDYGYTFGSGTRLTVV.

The chain combines TRBV27 with TRBJ2-2, with 15 bases matching TRBD2. Germline lookup yields CDR1 MNHEY and CDR2 SMNVEV (reference sequence). This CDR3 is built from 18 residues. V trimming: 4 bases; J trimming: 4 bases; junction bases outside the gene matches: 7. In nucleotides, the CDR3 is TGTGCCAGCAGTTATAGGACTAGCGGGGGGGTTGGCACCGGGGAGCTGTTTTTT. Its protein product is CASSYRTSGGVGTGELFF.

The genes are TRBV5-8 and TRBJ2-2; D unresolved. CDR1 and CDR2 (germline): SGHTS, YDEGEE. The CDR3 covers 12 residues. Between the trimmed V and J ends, which lost 4 bases and 6 bases, there was a span of 7 bases. CDR3 coding DNA: TGTGCCAGCAGCCCGGGTCCCGGGGAGCTGTTTTTT. This gives the protein CASSPGPGELFF. Based on the CDR3 plus reference TRBV5-8 and TRBJ2-2, the full variable domain is EAGVTQSPTHLIKTRGQQATLRCSPISGHTSVYWYQQALGLGLQFLLWYDEGEERNRGNFPPRFSGRQFPNYSSELNVNALELEDSALYLCASSPGPGELFFGEGSRLTVL.

The chain is built from TRBV6-1 and TRBJ2-7; the match to TRBD1 covers 9 bases. Germline-derived CDR1 and CDR2 are MNHNS and SASEGT. The CDR3 is 14 amino acids. V lost 6 bases to trimming and J lost 12 bases; unmatched junction nucleotides: 15. DNA of the CDR3: TGTGCCAGCAGCCCCCGGGACAGGGTCCTCAATGCGTACTTC. This codes for CASSPRDRVLNAYF.

This clone was observed a few times. This sequence joins TRBV21-1 and TRBJ2-7; TRBD2, as called in the table, went unchecked against the DNA. TRBV21-1 is a pseudogene. The CDR3 consists of 11 residues. Here the CDR3 reads CASSVAYEQYF. In nucleotides, the CDR3 is TGTGCCAGCAGCGTCGCCTACGAGCAGTACTTC.

This rearrangement joins TRBV28 to TRBJ1-1; D may be TRBD1 (5 bases). The CDR3 loop spans 13 amino acids. Germline V gene lookup returns CDR1 MDHEN and CDR2 SYDVKM. V was trimmed by 6 bases and J by 2 bases, leaving 10 bases between them. This CDR3 is CASRRGTNTEAFF. CDR3 sequence (DNA): TGTGCCAGCAGGAGAGGGACTAACACTGAAGCTTTCTTT.